This TCR beta chain was found in a study of cytomegalovirus exposure and HLA in healthy donors. Trimming removed 6 bases at V and 2 bases at J, with 10 bases between. Germline CDR1 is MNHNS and CDR2 is SASEGT. This CDR3 is 13 amino acids long. 60 Vbeta and 13 Jbeta primers were used in PCR. TCRdb's table, derived via immunoSEQ multiplex PCR, lists solely in-frame clones and lacks some. The sample carries 140,000 to 150,000 clones, 8.5% to 10% recorded once. This chain links TRBV6-1 with TRBJ1-1, with unresolved D. The receptor comes from a man aged 50 or older in good health and CMV-seronegative. Material: PBMCs. CDR3 nucleotide sequence: TGTGCCAGCAGCTTGACACGAAACACTGAAGCTTTCTTT. Its translation is CASSLTRNTEAFF.